The clone carrying this T cell receptor (beta chain) came up many times. Its antigen is unidentified. The data belong to a study of metastatic and nonmetastatic thyroid tumors. Study-level background: It was across blood and tumor or nodule tissue from malignant and benign thyroid patients that repertoires were compared.

General observations from the study: A significant increase in TCR beta diversity was reportedly seen in malignant thyroid tumors relative to benign nodules, in blood and tumor.

Each patient went into thyroid surgery without having received any treatment. Original processing methods: Variation in CDR3 across clinicopathological groups served as the basis for constructing a distant-metastasis classifier in papillary thyroid cancer. TCRdb reprocessed the PCR reads via MiXCR. TCRdb, rather than the study authors, made the V and J calls. The data show around 15,000 clones, with approximately 23% seen just once and 10% to 15% held by the top ten. Trimming removed 5 bases at V and 0 bases at J, with 14 bases between. The CDR3 sequence is 16 residues long. The germline CDR1 and CDR2 sequences are KGHSH and LQKENI.

This receptor was identified in a female donor with papillary thyroid cancer or a benign thyroid nodule (not recorded which). Some clones in this sample may be carry-over from other donors' samples. This rearrangement joins TRBV18 to TRBJ2-1, with D possibly matching TRBD2 (5 bases). Sample: tumor tissue. In DNA, the CDR3 is TGTGCCAGCTCATCCTTAAGCGGAAGCTCCTACAATGAGCAGTTCTTC. Translation gives CASSSLSGSSYNEQFF.